What follows are 4 T cell receptor beta chains derived from one specimen sequenced in a study of radiation and T cells in renal cell carcinoma. Described time point: blood 2 weeks post-SBRT. This sample's treatment: 15 Gy SBRT to primary tumor, nephrectomy 4 weeks later. Clones were sequenced by immunoSEQ multiplex PCR, and TCRdb holds only the in-frame ones, with some missing. The sample carries around 86,000 clones, approximately 86% recorded once. The starting material was blood, obtained from a patient whose treatment included radiotherapy and nephrectomy. The receptor source for this set is a woman in her 50s with renal cell carcinoma.

This clone was recorded only once. V is TRBV18 and J is TRBJ2-5; D may be TRBD1 (6 bases). In germline, CDR1 is KGHSH, CDR2 LQKENI. The CDR3 is 15 residues long. V was pared by 3 bases and J by 5 bases, with 16 bases between. The CDR3 here is CASSPRADSRETQYF. The CDR3 DNA follows: TGTGCCAGCTCACCGAGAGCGGACAGTAGGGAGACCCAGTACTTC.

V and J are TRBV9 and TRBJ1-3; TRBD1 agrees at 9 bases. The CDR3 has 17 residues. Germline V gives CDR1 SGDLS, CDR2 YYNGEE. With 3 bases clipped from V and 0 bases from J, the junction kept 7 bases outside the gene matches. This chain's CDR3 is CASSEGQGPFSGNTIYF. The CDR3 DNA is TGTGCCAGCAGCGAGGGACAGGGACCCTTCTCTGGAAACACCATATATTTT.

The table lists this clone with a count of one. V usage is TRBV5-1 and J usage is TRBJ1-1, with a weak D call TRBD1 (6 bases). The CDR3 is made up of 14 amino acids. Germline V gene lookup returns CDR1 SGHRS and CDR2 YFSETQ. Trimming left V 3 bases short and J 2 bases short, with 11 bases between. CDR3 protein: CASSSGGSNTEAFF. In nucleotides, the CDR3 is TGCGCCAGCAGCTCGGGGGGCTCTAACACTGAAGCTTTCTTT.

This clone was recorded once. The chain carries TRBV6-4 and TRBJ1-1; unclear D gene. CDR1 and CDR2 from the germline V gene are MRHNA and SNTAGT. The V end lost 6 bases, the J end lost 1 base, and 9 bases lay between the germline ends. The length of the CDR3 is 13 residues. The CDR3 DNA sequence: TGTGCCAGCAGCGGGCAGCCGAACACTGAAGCTTTCTTT. Translating it yields CASSGQPNTEAFF.